This TCR beta chain was recorded in a study of neurological immune-mediated disorders. Study-level points and caveats: Because no CDR3 amino acid sequences were shared across subjects by expanded clones, private repertoires were suggested in all groups.

cDNA synthesis was performed by 5'RACE with 10-nucleotide random UMIs. TCRdb called the 5' RACE reads again in MiXCR, with one record for every CDR3 protein. The sample lists 50,000 or so distinct CDR3 sequences; about 3.4% were seen once. There are 16 residues in the CDR3. Losses at the gene ends were 6 bases for V and 0 bases for J; bases not matched to a gene: 8. Germline V lookup: CDR1 DFQATT, CDR2 SNEGSKA (reference sequence). This clonotype showed up many times. Its target is not known. The sample was PBMCs. The J gene is TRBJ2-3, the V gene TRBV20-1, with 11 bases lining up with TRBD2. This receptor was identified in an older woman with multiple sclerosis. CDR3 sequence (DNA): TGCAGTGCCTCCGGGACTAGCGGAACTAGCACAGATACGCAGTATTTT. It yields the protein CSASGTSGTSTDTQYF.